This T cell receptor beta chain was identified during a study of shared clonotypes between healthy human individuals. Study-wide context: A donor's plate count was three for CD4 naive and three for CD4 memory; CD8 naive had two and CD8 memory one. Overall study results and limits: The study's rarefaction showed incomplete sorted-subset sequencing despite large depth. For naive CD4 cells, roughly 4.6% of clonotypes were shared across a handful of donors. Clonotype sharing across donors was expected to vary with sequencing depth.

Generated by immunoSEQ multiplex PCR, the TCRdb table keeps only in-frame clones and is missing some. The sample includes approximately 700,000 clones, 73% of them seen just once. On this clone: Its antigen is still unknown.

Material for sequencing was memory CD4+ T cells sorted from blood. Subset specified: CD45RA-negative fraction. This receptor was identified in a woman in her thirties in good health.

CDR3 sequence: CASSVTSGVGNTEAFF. CDR3 bases: TGTGCCAGCAGTGTAACATCAGGGGTGGGGAACACTGAAGCTTTCTTT. The chain combines TRBV6-1 with TRBJ1-1, with D tentatively TRBD1 (6 bases). The V end was cut by 4 bases, the J end by 1 base, with 16 bases between. CDR1 is MNHNS, CDR2 SASEGT, per germline. The length of the CDR3 is 16 residues.